A selection of T cell receptor beta chains follows, all from one sample in a study of T cell responses to AZD1222 COVID-19 vaccine. Measured with immunoSEQ multiplex PCR; TCRdb has only the in-frame clones, and not every one. The data show more than 75,000 clones, 75% to 90% seen once. The source material was peripheral blood, sampled on day 0 of AZD1222 vaccination. The origin of the receptors is an adult in good health. Both conserved end residues are part of each CDR3. D genes are given only for firm matches. A clone size is listed for some rows: how often the clone was seen (once, few, many), or a class if it is expanded.

v_call,j_call,d_call,clone_size,cdr3_aa,cdr3_nt
TRBV6-2/TRBV6-3,TRBJ2-7,.,.,CASSYQGRVEQYF,TGTGCCAGCAGTTACCAGGGACGGGTCGAGCAGTACTTC
TRBV7-2,TRBJ2-2,TRBD2,.,CASSSGLAGGSHTGELFF,TGTGCCAGCAGCTCTGGACTAGCGGGAGGCTCACACACCGGGGAGCTGTTTTTT
TRBV19,TRBJ1-4,.,.,CASSTKGLENEKLFF,TGTGCCAGTAGTACTAAGGGTTTGGAGAATGAAAAACTGTTTTTT
TRBV10-3,TRBJ2-1,.,.,CAISGTVSSYNEQFF,TGTGCCATCAGTGGGACGGTGAGCTCCTACAATGAGCAGTTCTTC
TRBV7-3,TRBJ2-1,.,.,CASSPSSYNEQFF,TGTGCCAGCAGCCCGTCCTCCTACAATGAGCAGTTCTTC
TRBV4-3,TRBJ1-2,.,.,CASSQDLGGAPGYTF,TGCGCCAGCAGCCAAGATTTGGGAGGGGCCCCTGGCTACACCTTC
TRBV6-4,TRBJ2-7,TRBD2,.,CASSAGTSGVYEQYF,TGTGCCAGCAGTGCCGGGACTAGCGGCGTATACGAGCAGTACTTC
TRBV7-6,TRBJ1-3,.,once,CASSPGIGNANTIYF,TGTGCCAGCAGCCCCGGGATCGGGAATGCAAACACCATATATTTT
TRBV24-1,TRBJ1-5,.,.,CATSDAGSNQPQHF,TGTGCCACCAGTGATGCGGGAAGCAATCAGCCCCAGCATTTT
TRBV6-6,TRBJ1-1,TRBD1,.,CASKIIGGIHTEAFF,TGTGCCAGCAAAATAATAGGGGGCATTCACACTGAAGCTTTCTTT
TRBV12-3/TRBV12-4,TRBJ1-1,.,.,CASSLMEAGEAFF,TGTGCCAGCAGTTTAATGGAAGCCGGGGAAGCTTTCTTT
TRBV3-1/TRBV3-2,TRBJ2-4,TRBD1,.,CASSQDRGQKNIQYF,TGTGCCAGCAGCCAAGATAGGGGACAGAAAAACATTCAGTACTTC
TRBV28,TRBJ2-7,TRBD2,.,CASSSSGSYSEQYF,TGTGCCAGCAGTTCTAGCGGGAGCTATAGCGAGCAGTACTTC
TRBV5-1,TRBJ1-2,.,once,CASSLRIADYGYTF,TGCGCCAGCAGCTTACGGATCGCGGACTATGGCTACACCTTC
TRBV5-5,TRBJ2-1,.,once,CASSPVGGLSLYNEQFF,TGTGCCAGCAGCCCCGTGGGCGGGTTGAGTCTCTACAATGAGCAGTTCTTC